A single sample is the source of the 31 T cell receptor beta chains below, sequenced in a study of vaccination effects on CD4 cells after COVID-19. Antigens of these TCRs are unknown. Sequencing in the ViraFEST assay came after antigen-specific CD4+ T cells had been expanded with viral peptide pools, which were used to stimulate PBMC. Culture lasted about ten days before CD4+ T cell isolation. Recipients of the vaccine had no prior SARS-CoV-2 infection and negative nucleocapsid antibodies. Assay used: immunoSEQ multiplex PCR; TCRdb lists only in-frame clones, some missing. The table shows tens of thousands of clones, with 65% to 85% occurring only once. The material was CD4+ T cells from PBMCs cultured with HCoV-NL63 spike peptides, obtained before COVID-19 vaccination. These receptors all stem from a human donor who received a COVID-19 vaccine.

The chain combines TRBV2 with TRBJ2-7; maybe TRBD1 (5 bases). Germline V gene lookup returns CDR1 SNHLY and CDR2 FYNNEI. V lost 6 bases to trimming and J lost 6 bases, with 18 bases between them. The CDR3 has 14 residues. As DNA, the CDR3 is TGTGCCAGCAGGTCAGGGCCAACTTTTCCCGAGCAGTACGTC. Amino acids: CASRSGPTFPEQYV.

The chain carries TRBV28 and TRBJ2-4, with TRBD1 as a possible D gene (6 bases). The CDR3 is 15 residues long. V gave up 4 bases and J gave up 1 base, with 11 bases separating them. The germline V gene encodes CDR1 MDHEN and CDR2 SYDVKM. This CDR3 reads CASSSQGWAKNIQYF. DNA for the CDR3: TGTGCCAGCAGTTCCCAGGGGTGGGCCAAAAACATTCAGTACTTC.

The V and J genes are TRBV3-1 (or the pseudogene TRBV3-2) and TRBJ1-2; D ambiguous. V was cut by 0 bases and J by 8 bases, with 13 bases left in between. The CDR3 length is 14 residues. Germline CDR1 and CDR2: LGHDT and YNNKEL (reference sequence). CDR3 region: CASSQESGVWGYTF. CDR3 bases: TGTGCCAGCAGCCAAGAGAGTGGGGTTTGGGGCTACACCTTC.

J is TRBJ2-5 and V is TRBV6-6; 7 positions match TRBD2. Looked up from germline, CDR1 is MNHNY and CDR2 is SVGAGI (reference sequence). The CDR3 has 13 amino acids. J was trimmed by 5 bases and V by 6 bases; bases with no gene match: 6. CDR3: CASSRLAGETQYF. The CDR3 DNA sequence: TGTGCCAGCAGCAGACTAGCTGGCGAGACCCAGTACTTC.

The chain recombines TRBV15 with TRBJ1-4, with D possibly matching TRBD1 (6 bases). V dropped 3 bases and J dropped 2 bases, with 10 bases sitting between them. This CDR3 spans 15 amino acids. In germline, CDR1 is LNHNV, CDR2 YYDKDF (reference sequence). The DNA for the CDR3 is TGTGCCACCAGCAGGAATACAGGGACTAATGAAAAACTGTTTTTT. This translates into CATSRNTGTNEKLFF.

This clone was seen only a few times. The chain links TRBV7-8 to TRBJ1-3, with 8 bases fitting TRBD1. V shed 5 bases and J 2 bases; nucleotides not matched to a gene: 2. Germline CDR1 and CDR2: SGHVS and FQNEAQ. CDR3 length: 14 residues. The CDR3 loop is CASSADRAGNTIYF. CDR3 DNA: TGTGCCAGCAGCGCGGACAGGGCTGGAAACACCATATATTTT.

A remark on this clone: The same CDR3 is also encoded by other DNA sequences in this sample. This chain connects TRBV30 to TRBJ2-5; TRBD2 is a possible D gene (6 bases). This CDR3 has 14 amino acids. Germline loops: CDR1 GTSNPN, CDR2 SVGIG (reference sequence). V lost 0 bases and J lost 5, with 13 bases in between. CDR3 nucleotide sequence: TGTGCCTGGAGTGTACTGGCTGGGGGGGAGACCCAGTACTTC. Amino acid sequence: CAWSVLAGGETQYF. Full variable domain (remainder filled in from reference TRBV30 and TRBJ2-5): SQTIHQWPATLVQPVGSPLSLECTVEGTSNPNLYWYRQAAGRGLQLLFYSVGIGQISSEVPQNLSASRPQDRQFILSSKKLLLSDSGFYLCAWSVLAGGETQYFGPGTRLLVL.

The chain has TRBV27 and TRBJ1-1; D is possibly TRBD1 (6 bases). The V end lost 8 bases, the J end lost 1 base, and 20 bases lay between the germline ends. This CDR3 contains 16 residues. Germline CDR1 is MNHEY and CDR2 is SMNVEV (reference sequence). In DNA, the CDR3 is TGTGCCAGCCGAACGTGGGGGGGGCCAAGGAACACTGAAGCTTTCTTT. This gives the protein CASRTWGGPRNTEAFF.

The chain joins TRBV7-3 to TRBJ1-1, with 9 bases that match TRBD1. The CDR3 is 15 amino acids. The germline V gene has CDR1 SGHTA and CDR2 FQGTGA. The V and J ends lost 5 bases and 1 base, in that order; junction bases with no gene match: 5. CDR3 sequence reads: CASSPRDRENTEAFF. In DNA form, the CDR3 reads TGTGCCAGCAGCCCGCGGGACAGGGAGAACACTGAAGCTTTCTTT.

This rearrangement joins TRBV7-2 to TRBJ1-5, with 8 bases that match TRBD1. Unmatched junction bases numbered 5, after V lost 3 bases and J lost 7 bases. This CDR3 has 14 amino acids. Germline CDR1 SGHTA, CDR2 FQGNSA. The CDR3 reads CASSLQGAGQPQHF. The CDR3 coding sequence is TGTGCCAGCAGCTTGCAGGGGGCAGGGCAGCCCCAGCATTTT.

The DNA for the CDR3 is TGTGCCAGCAGCTTAACCGTGAACACTGAAGCTTTCTTT. Its translation is CASSLTVNTEAFF. The V call is TRBV7-9, the J call TRBJ1-1; D uncertain. V lost 2 bases and J lost 0, with 4 bases in between. The CDR3 is 13 amino acids. In germline, CDR1 is SEHNR, CDR2 FQNEAQ (reference sequence). Based on the CDR3 plus reference TRBV7-9 and TRBJ1-1, the full variable domain is DTGVSQNPRHKITKRGQNVTFRCDPISEHNRLYWYRQTLGQGPEFLTYFQNEAQLEKSRLLSDRFSAERPKGSFSTLEIQRTEQGDSAMYLCASSLTVNTEAFFGQGTRLTVV.

The rearrangement links TRBV5-1 to TRBJ2-3; 12 bases align to TRBD2. The V segment lost 2 bases and the J segment 4 bases; nucleotides outside the gene matches: 8. Germline loops: CDR1 SGHRS, CDR2 YFSETQ. CDR3 length: 17 residues. The chain's CDR3 is CASSFASGGAGADTQYF. The CDR3 region has the DNA TGCGCCAGCAGCTTCGCTAGCGGGGGGGCGGGCGCAGATACGCAGTATTTT.

The chain recombines TRBV19 with TRBJ2-3; 8 bases are a match to TRBD1. V lost 5 bases to trimming and J lost 4 bases; unmatched junction nucleotides: 11. CDR1 LNHDA and CDR2 SQIVND come from the germline V gene (reference sequence). This CDR3 is 16 amino acids long. In nucleotides, the CDR3 is TGTGCCAGTAGTGAAGAAGGACAGGGTAGGGCAGATACGCAGTATTTT. It encodes CASSEEGQGRADTQYF.

This rearrangement joins TRBV4-3 to TRBJ1-6, with D unclear. V dropped 0 bases and J dropped 10 bases, with 4 bases sitting between them. In germline, CDR1 is LGHNA, CDR2 YSLEER. This CDR3 is 12 amino acids long. Here the CDR3 DNA reads TGCGCCAGCAGCCAAGACTACTCACCCCTCCACTTT. Residues: CASSQDYSPLHF.

The chain is built from TRBV6-5 and TRBJ2-5; weak D call: TRBD1 (7 bases). The CDR3 has 15 amino acids. Germline V gene sequence: CDR1 MNHEY, CDR2 SVGAGI. V lost 5 bases and J 5 bases, leaving 18 bases between the germline ends. In nucleotides, the CDR3 is TGTGCCAGCAGTCCCCGACAGGGACTGAGGGAGACCCAGTACTTC. The encoded protein is CASSPRQGLRETQYF.

The CDR3 nucleotides read TGTGCCATCATGGGAGCAGGGGGCCACGAGCAGTACGTC. It specifies CAIMGAGGHEQYV. The V call is TRBV10-3, the J call TRBJ2-7, with 8 bases aligning to TRBD1. With 7 bases clipped from V and 5 bases from J, the junction kept 7 bases outside the gene matches. The CDR3 runs to 13 residues. Germline CDR1 and CDR2: ENHRY and SYGVKD.

The V call is TRBV7-9, the J call TRBJ1-2; 8 bases agree with TRBD1. V shed 6 bases and J 0 bases; nucleotides not matched to a gene: 9. The CDR3 loop spans 16 amino acids. Germline loops: CDR1 SEHNR, CDR2 FQNEAQ (reference sequence). DNA of the CDR3: TGTGCCAGCAGTTTCGCCGGGACAGGCTCTAACTATGGCTACACCTTC. This encodes CASSFAGTGSNYGYTF.

This rearrangement joins TRBV27 to TRBJ2-3; D may be TRBD2 (6 bases). This CDR3 comprises 14 residues. CDR1 MNHEY and CDR2 SMNVEV come from the germline V gene (reference sequence). Trimming took off 10 bases at V and 3 bases at J, with 17 bases between the two ends. The CDR3 region has the DNA TGTGCCACCAGGGACGGGGGTGGTACAGATACGCAGTATTTT. Protein product: CATRDGGGTDTQYF.

This clone was picked up a small number of times. V and J are TRBV6-4 and TRBJ2-1; 14 positions match TRBD2. Germline V gene data show CDR1 as MRHNA and CDR2 as SNTAGT. V shed 5 bases, J shed 9 bases, and the junction held 6 bases outside the gene matches. CDR3 length equals 15 residues. CDR3 bases: TGTGCCAGCAGTCGACTAGCGGGGGGGTATAGTGAGCAGTTCTTC. Amino acids: CASSRLAGGYSEQFF.

This clone has a single count. This chain uses TRBV19 with TRBJ1-2, with D uncertain. CDR1 and CDR2 (germline): LNHDA, SQIVND (reference sequence). Trimming cost V 1 base and J 1 base, with 10 bases left between them. The CDR3 length is 15 residues. For the CDR3, the DNA is TGTGCCAGTAGTATAGCACTCACCAATAACTATGGCTACACCTTC. It yields the protein CASSIALTNNYGYTF.

This chain connects TRBV5-1 to TRBJ1-1; D call uncertain. CDR3 length equals 14 residues. The germline CDR1 and CDR2 sequences are SGHRS and YFSETQ. Between the trimmed V and J ends, which lost 2 bases and 2 bases, there was a span of 10 bases. In DNA form, the CDR3 reads TGCGCCAGCAGCTTTCTTCCGGGTAACACTGAAGCTTTCTTT. This sequence encodes CASSFLPGNTEAFF.

The chain links TRBV23-1 to TRBJ2-1, with 10 bases aligning to TRBD1. TRBV23-1 is given ORF status, its function remaining uncertain. CDR3 length: 19 amino acids. V lost 0 bases to trimming and J lost 5 bases; unmatched junction nucleotides: 13. DNA for the CDR3: TGCGCCAGCAGTCAATCAGACAGGGGGCATCGTTTTAGGAACAATGAGCAGTTCTTC. Encoded protein: CASSQSDRGHRFRNNEQFF.

This clone was found a few times. The chain combines TRBV11-2 with TRBJ1-1, with D possibly TRBD1 on 6 matching bases. Looked up from germline, CDR1 is SGHAT and CDR2 is FQNNGV. Between the trimmed V and J ends, which lost 4 bases and 5 bases, there was a span of 14 bases. The CDR3 covers 14 residues. This CDR3 is CASSSQGGRTEAFF. The DNA for the CDR3 is TGTGCCAGCAGCTCACAGGGAGGGAGGACTGAAGCTTTCTTT.

The chain is built from TRBV2 and TRBJ1-5; D call uncertain. The CDR3 is 14 amino acids. Germline V CDR1 and CDR2: SNHLY, FYNNEI. Trimming pared 7 bases from V and 0 bases from J, leaving 10 bases between. CDR3 amino acids: CASNGVSSNQPQHF. CDR3 nucleotides: TGTGCCAGCAATGGCGTGTCTAGCAATCAGCCCCAGCATTTT.

V is TRBV4-1 and J is TRBJ1-1; D gene uncertain. The CDR3 spans 13 residues. The germline CDR1 and CDR2 sequences are MGHRA and YSYEKL. Between the trimmed V and J ends, which lost 1 base and 3 bases, there was a span of 6 bases. This CDR3 reads CASSQGGYTEAFF. CDR3 DNA: TGCGCCAGCAGCCAAGGGGGTTACACTGAAGCTTTCTTT.

This chain joins TRBV5-1 and TRBJ2-3; 10 nucleotides agree with TRBD1. V trimming: 6 bases; J trimming: 6 bases; junction bases outside the gene matches: 10. CDR3 size: 15 residues. Per the germline V gene, CDR1 is SGHRS and CDR2 is YFSETQ. DNA for the CDR3: TGCGCCAGCACCTATGGGACAGGGGCGGCGGATACGCAGTATTTT. Its translation: CASTYGTGAADTQYF.

The V gene is TRBV5-1, the J gene TRBJ2-1, with TRBD1 matching 7 bases. In germline, CDR1 is SGHRS, CDR2 YFSETQ. Unmatched junction bases numbered 4, after V lost 4 bases and J lost 0 bases. CDR3 length: 15 residues. The CDR3 DNA reads TGCGCCAGCAGCGCACAGGGGAGCTCCTACAATGAGCAGTTCTTC. This gives the protein CASSAQGSSYNEQFF.

In this sample, this clone turned up a few times. This chain links TRBV5-4 with TRBJ1-1, with a tentative D call TRBD1 (6 bases). The germline V and J ends were trimmed by 0 bases and 6 bases, with 9 bases remaining between them. The CDR3 loop spans 13 amino acids. CDR1 SGHNT and CDR2 YYREEE come from the germline V gene (reference sequence). The CDR3, as DNA: TGTGCCAGCAGCTTGGACAGGGTCTCTGAAGCTTTCTTT. Translation gives CASSLDRVSEAFF.

The count of this clone is one. The chain carries TRBV5-1 and TRBJ2-3; tentatively, D is TRBD1 (5 bases). CDR1 and CDR2 from the germline V gene are SGHRS and YFSETQ. The V end was cut by 1 base, the J end by 2 bases, with 14 bases between. This CDR3 comprises 16 residues. CDR3 in amino acids: CASSLSTGYNTDTQYF. The CDR3 DNA reads as TGCGCCAGCAGCTTGAGTACAGGTTATAACACAGATACGCAGTATTTT.

This chain links TRBV12-5 with TRBJ2-5; D assignment may be TRBD1 or TRBD2 (6 bases each). V was cut by 3 bases and J by 5 bases, with 10 bases left in between. Germline V lookup: CDR1 LGHNT, CDR2 FRNRAP. The CDR3 is made up of 13 amino acids. CDR3 coding DNA: TGTGCTAGTGGTTTATGGGGGGCGGAGACCCAGTACTTC. Amino acids: CASGLWGAETQYF.

The chain joins TRBV6-5 to TRBJ2-3; 8 bases agree with TRBD1. Germline trimming cut 2 bases from V and 8 bases from J; bases unmatched to any gene: 6. There are 14 residues in the CDR3. Germline values: CDR1 MNHEY, CDR2 SVGAGI. CDR3 region: CASSYPGTGGTQYF. The DNA for the CDR3 is TGTGCCAGCAGTTACCCAGGAACAGGGGGTACGCAGTATTTT.